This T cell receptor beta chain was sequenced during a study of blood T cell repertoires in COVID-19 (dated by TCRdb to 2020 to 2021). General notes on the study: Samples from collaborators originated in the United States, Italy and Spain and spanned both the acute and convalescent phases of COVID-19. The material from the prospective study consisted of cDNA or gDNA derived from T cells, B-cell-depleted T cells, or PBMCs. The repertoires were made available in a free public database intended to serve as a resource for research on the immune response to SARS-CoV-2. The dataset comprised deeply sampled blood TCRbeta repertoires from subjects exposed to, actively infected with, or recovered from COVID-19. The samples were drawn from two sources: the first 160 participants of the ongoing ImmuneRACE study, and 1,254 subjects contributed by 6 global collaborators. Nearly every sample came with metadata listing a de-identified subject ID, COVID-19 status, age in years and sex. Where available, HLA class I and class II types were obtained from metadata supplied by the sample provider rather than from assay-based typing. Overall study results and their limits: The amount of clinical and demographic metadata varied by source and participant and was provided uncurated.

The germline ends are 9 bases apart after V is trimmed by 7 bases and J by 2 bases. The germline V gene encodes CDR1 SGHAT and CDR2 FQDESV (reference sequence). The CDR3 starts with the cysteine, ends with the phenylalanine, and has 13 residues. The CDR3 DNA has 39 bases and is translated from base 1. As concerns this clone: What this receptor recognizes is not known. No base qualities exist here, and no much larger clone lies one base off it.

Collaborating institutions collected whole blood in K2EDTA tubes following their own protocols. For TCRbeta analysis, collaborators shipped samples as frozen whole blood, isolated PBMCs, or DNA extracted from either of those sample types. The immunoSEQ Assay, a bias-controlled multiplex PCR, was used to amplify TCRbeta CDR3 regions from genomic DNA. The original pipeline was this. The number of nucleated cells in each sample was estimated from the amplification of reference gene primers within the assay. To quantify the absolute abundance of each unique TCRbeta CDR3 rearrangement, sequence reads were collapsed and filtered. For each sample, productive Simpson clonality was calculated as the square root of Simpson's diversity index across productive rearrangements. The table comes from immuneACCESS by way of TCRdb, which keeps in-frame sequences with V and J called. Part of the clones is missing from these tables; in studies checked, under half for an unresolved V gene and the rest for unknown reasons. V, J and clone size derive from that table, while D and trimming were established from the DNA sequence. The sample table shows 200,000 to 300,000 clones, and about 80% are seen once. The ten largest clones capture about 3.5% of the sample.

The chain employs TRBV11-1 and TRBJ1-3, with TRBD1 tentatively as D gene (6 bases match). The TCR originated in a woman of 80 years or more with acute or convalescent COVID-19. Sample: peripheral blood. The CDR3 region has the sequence CASTGQPGNTIYF. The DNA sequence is TGTGCCAGCACCGGACAGCCTGGAAACACCATATATTTT.